This paragraph covers one TCR beta chain sequence. This sample is drawn from a study of sequential checkpoint blockade in melanoma. Stated treatment: randomized to nivolumab then ipilimumab (arm A) or the reverse (arm B). Sorted cells were live CD3+CD8+, lacking CD19 and CD56, from PBMCs. This CDR3 is built from 16 residues. The table came from immunoSEQ multiplex PCR; TCRdb's copy has only in-frame clones and leaves some out. The table lists fewer than 35,000 clones, 60% to 80% of them singletons. The sequence was collected from a human donor with melanoma. The chain combines TRBV21-1 with TRBJ2-7; TRBD1 reflects the table's D call only, with no check against the DNA. TRBV21-1 is a known pseudogene. The material was CD8+ T cells sorted from blood (inferred from file names), obtained from a patient given nivolumab and ipilimumab in sequence. The CDR3, as DNA: TGTGCCAGCAGCGCCTGGGGATCGGACAGGGGGAACGAGCAGTACTTC. This encodes CASSAWGSDRGNEQYF.